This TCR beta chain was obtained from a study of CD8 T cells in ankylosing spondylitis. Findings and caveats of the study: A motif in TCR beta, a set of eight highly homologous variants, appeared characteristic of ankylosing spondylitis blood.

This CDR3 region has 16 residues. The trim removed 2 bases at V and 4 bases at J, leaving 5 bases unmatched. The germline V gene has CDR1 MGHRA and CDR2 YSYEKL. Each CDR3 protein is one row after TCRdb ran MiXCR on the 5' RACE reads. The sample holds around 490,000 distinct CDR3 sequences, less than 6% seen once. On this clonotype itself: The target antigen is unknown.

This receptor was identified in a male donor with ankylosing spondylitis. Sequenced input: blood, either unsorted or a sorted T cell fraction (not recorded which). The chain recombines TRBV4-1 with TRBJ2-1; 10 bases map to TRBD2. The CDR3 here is CASSQLTSGIYNEQFF. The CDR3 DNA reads TGCGCCAGCAGCCAATTAACTAGCGGGATATACAATGAGCAGTTCTTC.